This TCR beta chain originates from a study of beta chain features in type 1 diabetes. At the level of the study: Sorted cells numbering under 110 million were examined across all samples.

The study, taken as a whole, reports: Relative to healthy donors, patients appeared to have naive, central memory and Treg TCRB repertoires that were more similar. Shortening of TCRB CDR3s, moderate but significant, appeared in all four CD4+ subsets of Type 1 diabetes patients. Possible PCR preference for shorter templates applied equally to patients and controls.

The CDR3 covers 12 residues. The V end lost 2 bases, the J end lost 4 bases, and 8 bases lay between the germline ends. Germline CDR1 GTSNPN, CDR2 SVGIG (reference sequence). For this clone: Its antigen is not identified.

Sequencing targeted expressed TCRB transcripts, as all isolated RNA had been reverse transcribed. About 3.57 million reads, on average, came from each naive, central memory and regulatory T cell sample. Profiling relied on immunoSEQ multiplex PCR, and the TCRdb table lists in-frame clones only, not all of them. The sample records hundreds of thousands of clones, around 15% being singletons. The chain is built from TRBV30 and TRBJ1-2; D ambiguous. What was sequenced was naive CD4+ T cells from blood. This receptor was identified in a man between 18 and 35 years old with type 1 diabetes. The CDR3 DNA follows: TGTGCCTGGAGTTTGTCCAGCTATGGCTACACCTTC. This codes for CAWSLSSYGYTF.